Listed below are T cell receptor beta chains from one sample, sequenced in a study of tumor-infiltrating lymphocytes in primary liver carcinoma. Each CDR3 protein gets one entry after TCRdb re-called the multiplex PCR reads with MiXCR. The sample lists 300,000 to 350,000 distinct CDR3 sequences; 65% were seen once. The specimen was peripheral blood. These receptors all come from a man in his forties with primary liver carcinoma and hepatitis B virus infection. Each CDR3 is given with its conserved first and last residue. The order of the fields is D gene, clone size, J gene, V gene, CDR3 DNA, CDR3 protein. The D gene is left open where the match is weak. Rows may omit the clone size; those that give it use once, few, many or a size class.

D: .; size: few; J: TRBJ2-5; V: TRBV30; DNA: TGTGCCTGGACGGATCAAGAGACCCAGTACTTC; CDR3: CAWTDQETQYF
D: TRBD1; size: few; J: TRBJ1-1; V: TRBV5-6; DNA: TGTGCCAGCAGCTTGAGGACAGGGGGCTGGAGCACTGAAGCTTTCTTT; CDR3: CASSLRTGGWSTEAFF
D: TRBD2; size: .; J: TRBJ2-7; V: TRBV7-2; DNA: TGTGCCAGCAGCCCTTCCGGGACTAGCTTCTCCTACGAGCAGTACTTC; CDR3: CASSPSGTSFSYEQYF
D: TRBD1; size: .; J: TRBJ2-1; V: TRBV13; DNA: TGTGCCGTACGACAGGGCTACTATGAGCAGTTCTTC; CDR3: CAVRQGYYEQFF
D: .; size: .; J: TRBJ2-1; V: TRBV11-2; DNA: TGTGGCTGCAGCGGACAGATTCAGTTCTTC; CDR3: CGCSGQIQFF
D: TRBD1; size: .; J: TRBJ2-5; V: TRBV11-2; DNA: TGTGCCGGCATCAACTTAATAGGGACAGGGGTAGAGACCCAGTACTTC; CDR3: CAGINLIGTGVETQYF
D: TRBD2; size: .; J: TRBJ2-7; V: TRBV11-2; DNA: TGTGCGAGCAGCCCAGGACTAGCGGGCACCTTGGAGCAGTACTTC; CDR3: CASSPGLAGTLEQYF
D: TRBD1; size: .; J: TRBJ1-2; V: TRBV20-1; DNA: TGCAGTGCCGGGACAGGGGACTATGGCTACACCTTC; CDR3: CSAGTGDYGYTF
D: .; size: once; J: TRBJ2-3; V: TRBV11-2; DNA: TGTGCCAGCGGCTTAGCGACTACCCTAGATACGCAGTATTTT; CDR3: CASGLATTLDTQYF
D: TRBD1; size: .; J: TRBJ2-7; V: TRBV5-1; DNA: TGCGCCAGCAGCTTGGAGACAGGGACCGAGCAGTACTTC; CDR3: CASSLETGTEQYF
D: .; size: .; J: TRBJ1-2; V: TRBV11-2; DNA: TGTGCCAGCAGCAAACAGGAAGACCTCTACGGCTGCACCTTC; CDR3: CASSKQEDLYGCTF
D: .; size: once; J: TRBJ2-1; V: TRBV6-5; DNA: TGTGTCAGCAGTCCCCAGAGCGATCACTACAATGAGCAGTTCTTC; CDR3: CVSSPQSDHYNEQFF
D: .; size: .; J: TRBJ2-5; V: TRBV6-5; DNA: TGTACCAGCAGTTACTCACGGGGATGGGAGGCCCAGTACTTC; CDR3: CTSSYSRGWEAQYF
D: .; size: .; J: TRBJ2-3; V: TRBV30; DNA: TGTGCCTGGAACCGGGCTATAGATACGCAGTATTTT; CDR3: CAWNRAIDTQYF
D: .; size: .; J: TRBJ2-7; V: TRBV11-2; DNA: TGTGCCAGCAGAATGCAGGGATACGAGCAGTACTTC; CDR3: CASRMQGYEQYF
D: TRBD1; size: .; J: TRBJ2-7; V: TRBV7-9; DNA: TGTGCCAGCAGCCCGACAGGGGCCCCCAAAGACGAGCAGTACTTC; CDR3: CASSPTGAPKDEQYF
D: TRBD2; size: many; J: TRBJ2-5; V: TRBV29-1; DNA: TGCAGCTGGGGGGGACTAGCGGGAGAAGAGACCCAGTACTTC; CDR3: CSWGGLAGEETQYF
D: TRBD1; size: .; J: TRBJ2-1; V: TRBV11-1; DNA: TGTGCCAGCAGCCACAGGGGTCAGATCGATGAGCAGTTCTTC; CDR3: CASSHRGQIDEQFF
D: .; size: .; J: TRBJ2-3; V: TRBV7-8; DNA: TGTGCCAGCAGCTTAAATGATGTAGACATTCGAGGAGATACGCAGTATTTT; CDR3: CASSLNDVDIRGDTQYF
D: .; size: .; J: TRBJ2-7; V: TRBV5-4; DNA: TGTACCAGCAACAAAAGAGGGGACAAGCAGTACTTC; CDR3: CTSNKRGDKQYF
D: .; size: .; J: TRBJ2-4; V: TRBV4-1; DNA: TGCGCCAGCAGCCAAATACCCGCCAAAAACATTCGGTACTTC; CDR3: CASSQIPAKNIRYF
D: .; size: .; J: TRBJ2-3; V: TRBV7-8; DNA: TGTGCCAGCAGCTTTGACGGCACAGATATGCAGTATTTT; CDR3: CASSFDGTDMQYF
D: .; size: .; J: TRBJ2-7; V: TRBV29-1; DNA: TGTAGCGTTCGGCGGGCGGGCTACGAGCAGTACTTC; CDR3: CSVRRAGYEQYF
D: TRBD1; size: many; J: TRBJ2-1; V: TRBV12-3/TRBV12-4; DNA: TGTGCCAGCGGGGACAGGGGCTACAATGAGCAGTTCTTC; CDR3: CASGDRGYNEQFF